This TCR beta chain was identified in a study of blood T cell repertoires in COVID-19. Study at large: Whether acute or convalescent, the COVID-19 samples came from the United States, Italy and Spain. Nucleic acid was either cDNA or gDNA, and it came from T cells, B-cell-depleted T cells, or PBMCs.

The CDR3 runs to 14 residues. J gave up 2 bases and V 7 bases, and 3 bases lay outside the gene matches. Germline V CDR1 and CDR2: MNHEY, SVGAGI. Authors' methods: Reference gene primers were amplified, and this amplification served to estimate nucleated cell counts. The assay was immunoSEQ multiplex PCR, and TCRdb's table has in-frame clones only and misses some. The DNA was the basis for D and trimming; V, J and clone size are from that table. The profile shows roughly 69,000 clones, about 90% of them singletons. Material: peripheral blood. The origin of this receptor is a man between 50 and 59 years old with active COVID-19. V usage is TRBV6-5 and J usage is TRBJ2-5; 11 bases map to TRBD2. CDR3 amino acids: CASNRLAGQETQYF. The CDR3 region has the DNA TGTGCCAGCAACCGACTAGCGGGGCAAGAGACCCAGTACTTC.